These T cell receptor beta chains were read from a single sample in a study of CD8+CD57+ T cells in acquired aplastic anemia. TCRdb called the reads again in MiXCR, with one record for every CDR3 protein. Of some 170,000 distinct CDR3 sequences listed, 47% were seen once; the top ten hold more than 1%. The sequencing sample was made of sorted CD4+, CD8+, or CD8+CD57+ T cells (not recorded which) from PBMCs. The receptors stem from a human donor with aplastic anemia. The CDR3 runs from the conserved cysteine through the conserved F or W. A D gene is named only where the DNA matches it firmly. Expanded clones get a size class; other rows say once, few or many, or leave the size out.

v_gene	len	abundance	d_gene	j_gene	CDR3nt	CDR3aa
TRBV2	10	many	NA	TRBJ2-5	TGTGCCAGCAGTGATTCAAAGGCTTACTTC	CASSDSKAYF
TRBV11-2	16	many	NA	TRBJ2-1	TGTGCCAGCAGCTTAGGCGGGGCCGGCCTTCTTGATGAGCAGTTCTTC	CASSLGGAGLLDEQFF
TRBV18	13	few	NA	TRBJ1-2	TGTGCCAGCTCACCTTCTCAGGGAGGCGGCTACACCTTC	CASSPSQGGGYTF
TRBV7-8	15	NA	NA	TRBJ2-7	TGTGCCAGCAGCCCCCCAGGGGGGAGCTCCTACGAGCAGTACTTC	CASSPPGGSSYEQYF
TRBV10-3	15	NA	TRBD2	TRBJ2-7	TGTGCCACGGCGTCATTGACTAGCGGGACCTACAAGCAGTACTTC	CATASLTSGTYKQYF
TRBV9	15	NA	NA	TRBJ1-2	TGTGCCAGCAATACCGAAGGGGGAGCAAGCTATGGCTACACCTTC	CASNTEGGASYGYTF
TRBV11-2	13	many	NA	TRBJ2-5	TGTGCCAGCAGCTTGTGGGCCGCGGAGACCCAGTACTTC	CASSLWAAETQYF
TRBV20-1	14	once	TRBD2	TRBJ2-3	TGCAGTGTTTACACTAGCGGTCGCACAGATACGCAGTATTTT	CSVYTSGRTDTQYF
TRBV11-2	14	once	TRBD1	TRBJ2-7	TGTGCCAGCAGCGCATCAGGGGGCTCCTACGAGCAGTACTTC	CASSASGGSYEQYF
TRBV6-5	13	NA	TRBD1	TRBJ2-7	TGTGCCAGCAGTTCGGACAGGGGGGACGAGCAGTACTTC	CASSSDRGDEQYF
TRBV4-1	14	NA	NA	TRBJ2-3	TGCGCCAGCAGCCAAGGTGGATCACCAGATACGCAGTATTTT	CASSQGGSPDTQYF
TRBV6-2/TRBV6-3	12	many	NA	TRBJ2-5	TGTGCCAGCAGAAGGGGCCAAGAGACCCAGTACTTC	CASRRGQETQYF
TRBV24-1	12	few	NA	TRBJ2-7	TGTGCCACCAGTGACCGGACACGGGAGCAGTACTTC	CATSDRTREQYF
TRBV24-1	16	few	NA	TRBJ1-5	TGTGCCACCAGTGATTCCCAGGGGTATAGCAATCAGCCCCAGCATTTT	CATSDSQGYSNQPQHF
TRBV20-1	14	few	TRBD2	TRBJ2-7	TGCAGTGCAAAGCACCGGGACTACCATTACGAGCAGTACTTC	CSAKHRDYHYEQYF
TRBV7-9	13	many	NA	TRBJ1-3	TGTGCCAGCAGCCAGGGACCTGGAAACACCATATATTTT	CASSQGPGNTIYF
TRBV12-3/TRBV12-4	15	many	TRBD1	TRBJ1-1	TGTGCCAGCAGTTTCGACAGGGCGATGAACACTGAAGCTTTCTTT	CASSFDRAMNTEAFF
TRBV7-2	13	many	NA	TRBJ1-2	TGTGCCAGCAGCTATGGCCAAAAATATGGCTACACCTTC	CASSYGQKYGYTF
TRBV7-8	14	NA	NA	TRBJ1-2	TGTGCTAGCAGCTTAGAGGGCAGGGTGAGGGGCTACACCTTC	CASSLEGRVRGYTF
TRBV20-1	14	many	NA	TRBJ2-3	TGCAGTGCTAGAGTGGGTAGCGCTTCAGATACGCAGTATTTT	CSARVGSASDTQYF
TRBV7-8	13	NA	NA	TRBJ2-2	TGTGCCAGCAGCCCGACAACTCTCGGGGAGCTGTTTTTT	CASSPTTLGELFF
TRBV4-2	16	NA	TRBD2	TRBJ2-7	TGTGCCAGCTCACCACCCAGCGGGAGTGGGGCCTACGAGCAGTACTTC	CASSPPSGSGAYEQYF
TRBV4-1	15	NA	TRBD1	TRBJ2-7	TGCTCCAGCAGCCAAGAATGGGACAGTGTCTTCGAGCAGTACTTC	CSSSQEWDSVFEQYF
TRBV2	14	NA	NA	TRBJ2-5	TGTGCCAGCGGGGGTCCAAGCCTCCAAGAGACCCAGTACTTC	CASGGPSLQETQYF
TRBV29-1	14	few	TRBD1	TRBJ2-7	TGCAGCGTCGGGACAGGGGGCTCATCCTACGAGCAGTACTTC	CSVGTGGSSYEQYF
TRBV19	15	many	NA	TRBJ1-1	TGTGCCAGTAGTATAGGGGCCCGGGTTCAGACTGAAGCTTTCTTT	CASSIGARVQTEAFF
TRBV15	11	few	NA	TRBJ2-1	TGTGCCACCAGCGGTAACAATGAGCAGTTCTTC	CATSGNNEQFF
TRBV27	13	NA	NA	TRBJ2-1	TGTGCCAGCAGTTTATTCCCAAGAAATGAGCAGTTCTTC	CASSLFPRNEQFF
TRBV19	12	many	NA	TRBJ1-2	TGTGCCAGTACCCCAGGATACTATGGCTACACCTTC	CASTPGYYGYTF
TRBV29-1	13	NA	NA	TRBJ2-1	TGCAGCGTAGGGACACTCGGGGCCAATGAGCAGTTCTTC	CSVGTLGANEQFF
TRBV10-3	13	NA	TRBD1	TRBJ1-2	TGTGCCATCAGTGAGGACAGGGTCTATGGCTACACCTTC	CAISEDRVYGYTF
TRBV27	14	many	NA	TRBJ2-7	TGTGCCAGCAGTTTAATGGGTCTCCGCTACGAGCAGTACTTC	CASSLMGLRYEQYF
TRBV24-1	11	once	NA	TRBJ2-5	TGTGCCACCAGTACTGGGGAGACCCAGTACTTC	CATSTGETQYF
TRBV20-1	11	NA	NA	TRBJ1-1	TGCAGTGCTCTAGCCCGGACGGAAGCTTTCTTT	CSALARTEAFF
TRBV10-3	15	many	TRBD2	TRBJ2-5	TGTGCCATCACCTCAAGCGGGGGGGCCGGGGAGACCCAGTACTTC	CAITSSGGAGETQYF
TRBV7-2	14	many	NA	TRBJ2-3	TGTGCCAGCAGCTCCAGGGGTGGCACAGATACGCAGTATTTT	CASSSRGGTDTQYF
TRBV2	15	NA	TRBD1	TRBJ2-1	TGTGCCAGCAGAACCGGGACAGGAATCTACAATGAGCAGTTCTTC	CASRTGTGIYNEQFF
TRBV20-1	16	many	TRBD2	TRBJ2-3	TGCAGTGCTGAGCGGGGGGGATTCCCCGACACAGATACGCAGTATTTT	CSAERGGFPDTDTQYF
TRBV27	16	many	NA	TRBJ1-2	TGTGCCAGCAGTGCCCTCGACGGTCCCCTGAGTAACGGCTACACCTTC	CASSALDGPLSNGYTF
TRBV4-3	14	many	NA	TRBJ1-1	TGCGCCAGCAGCCTAGACCACCGAGGGACTGAAGCTTTCTTT	CASSLDHRGTEAFF
TRBV20-1	15	many	NA	TRBJ2-2	TGCAGTGCAAAGAGGGGGAACAGCGGCACCGGGGAGCTGTTTTTT	CSAKRGNSGTGELFF
TRBV5-1	15	many	NA	TRBJ1-4	TGCGCCAGCAGCTTGGCGCGGACTGGGGCCGGTAAACTGTTTTTT	CASSLARTGAGKLFF
TRBV20-1	12	NA	NA	TRBJ2-7	TGCAGTGCTAGGGCAGGGCGACGCGAGCAGTACTTC	CSARAGRREQYF
TRBV5-1	15	few	NA	TRBJ2-2	TGCGCCAGCAGCTTCGAGTCTGGGGTATCCGGGGAGCTGTTTTTT	CASSFESGVSGELFF
TRBV2	13	few	NA	TRBJ2-1	TGTGCCAGCAGTGAAAGAGCATACAATGAGCAGTTCTTC	CASSERAYNEQFF
TRBV15	14	NA	NA	TRBJ1-3	TGTGCCACCAGCAGACAGGACTCTGGAAGCACCATATATTTT	CATSRQDSGSTIYF